These T cell receptor beta chains were read from a single sample in a study of cytomegalovirus exposure and HLA in healthy donors. TCRdb keeps only in-frame clones here, not all; method: immunoSEQ multiplex PCR. This sample has about 110,000 clones, with 55% to 75% found just once. Source material: PBMCs. All receptors derive from an older woman in good health and CMV-seropositive. The CDR3 runs from the conserved cysteine through the conserved F or W. The D gene is left open where the match is weak. Clone size is stated in some rows and not others, as once, few, many or a class when expanded.

CDR3 protein: CASSPPGRNQPQHF; CDR3 DNA: TGTGCCAGCAGCCCCCCGGGTCGCAATCAGCCCCAGCATTTT; CDR3 length: 14; V gene: TRBV6-6; D gene: NA; clone size: NA; J gene: TRBJ1-5
CDR3 protein: CASSSARTSGSYEQYF; CDR3 DNA: TGTGCCAGCAGCTCGGCACGGACTAGCGGCTCCTACGAGCAGTACTTC; CDR3 length: 16; V gene: TRBV7-2; D gene: TRBD2; clone size: few; J gene: TRBJ2-7
CDR3 protein: CASSELRTSGGTYNEQFF; CDR3 DNA: TGTGCCAGCAGCGAACTCAGAACTAGCGGGGGTACCTACAATGAGCAGTTCTTC; CDR3 length: 18; V gene: TRBV7-9; D gene: TRBD2; clone size: NA; J gene: TRBJ2-1
CDR3 protein: CAISPGQGNTEAFF; CDR3 DNA: TGTGCCATCAGTCCCGGACAGGGCAACACTGAAGCTTTCTTT; CDR3 length: 14; V gene: TRBV10-3; D gene: TRBD1; clone size: NA; J gene: TRBJ1-1
CDR3 protein: CASTTTAGGVLYEQYF; CDR3 DNA: TGTGCCAGCACCACAACAGCGGGGGGGGTCCTCTACGAGCAGTACTTC; CDR3 length: 16; V gene: TRBV7-8; D gene: TRBD2; clone size: few; J gene: TRBJ2-7
CDR3 protein: CASSELGGPEGDTQYF; CDR3 DNA: TGCGCCAGCAGTGAGCTGGGGGGGCCTGAGGGAGATACGCAGTATTTT; CDR3 length: 16; V gene: TRBV10-1; D gene: NA; clone size: NA; J gene: TRBJ2-3
CDR3 protein: CASSDNTGGSYEQYF; CDR3 DNA: TGTGCCAGCAGTGACAATACAGGGGGCTCCTACGAGCAGTACTTC; CDR3 length: 15; V gene: TRBV6-1; D gene: TRBD1; clone size: NA; J gene: TRBJ2-7
CDR3 protein: CASSLAHNEQFF; CDR3 DNA: TGCGCCAGCAGCTTGGCCCATAATGAGCAGTTCTTC; CDR3 length: 12; V gene: TRBV5-1; D gene: NA; clone size: few; J gene: TRBJ2-1
CDR3 protein: CASSPGQVGETQYF; CDR3 DNA: TGTGCCAGCAGCCCGGGACAGGTTGGAGAGACCCAGTACTTC; CDR3 length: 14; V gene: TRBV7-6; D gene: TRBD1; clone size: NA; J gene: TRBJ2-5
CDR3 protein: CASSSSAEYRNYGYTF; CDR3 DNA: TGTGCCAGCAGCTCTAGCGCCGAGTATAGGAACTATGGCTACACCTTC; CDR3 length: 16; V gene: TRBV5-4; D gene: NA; clone size: NA; J gene: TRBJ1-2
CDR3 protein: CASRKTGGEKLFF; CDR3 DNA: TGTGCCAGCAGGAAAACAGGGGGTGAAAAACTGTTTTTT; CDR3 length: 13; V gene: TRBV6-1; D gene: TRBD1; clone size: once; J gene: TRBJ1-4
CDR3 protein: CASSPDFNYGYTF; CDR3 DNA: TGTGCCAGCAGCCCGGACTTTAACTATGGCTACACCTTC; CDR3 length: 13; V gene: TRBV14; D gene: NA; clone size: NA; J gene: TRBJ1-2
CDR3 protein: CASSYSGQPYEKLFF; CDR3 DNA: TGTGCCAGCAGTTATTCGGGACAGCCTTATGAAAAACTGTTTTTT; CDR3 length: 15; V gene: TRBV27; D gene: TRBD1; clone size: NA; J gene: TRBJ1-4
CDR3 protein: CASSQGASYEQYF; CDR3 DNA: TGTGCCAGCAGTCAGGGGGCTTCCTACGAGCAGTACTTC; CDR3 length: 13; V gene: TRBV25-1; D gene: TRBD1; clone size: NA; J gene: TRBJ2-7
CDR3 protein: CASSQDGAAPYEQYF; CDR3 DNA: TGCGCCAGCAGCCAAGATGGAGCGGCGCCCTACGAGCAGTACTTC; CDR3 length: 15; V gene: TRBV4-3; D gene: NA; clone size: few; J gene: TRBJ2-7
CDR3 protein: CAWSDPGTGGRTGELFF; CDR3 DNA: TGTGCCTGGAGCGACCCCGGGACAGGGGGCAGGACCGGGGAGCTGTTTTTT; CDR3 length: 17; V gene: TRBV30; D gene: TRBD1; clone size: NA; J gene: TRBJ2-2
CDR3 protein: CASSQLQVSYGYTF; CDR3 DNA: TGCGCCAGCAGCCAACTTCAGGTCTCCTATGGCTACACCTTC; CDR3 length: 14; V gene: TRBV4-1; D gene: NA; clone size: NA; J gene: TRBJ1-2